Detailed here is one T cell receptor beta chain. Antigen: not known. This clone may be a read error of a much larger clone one base away. The record originates from a study of identical twins. Findings and limits, study-wide: Invariant populations such as MAIT and iNKT cells could partly muddle zero-insertion analyses. With monozygotic twins, out-of-frame TCR alpha sharing exceeded what models estimated.

Unique molecular identifiers were in the cDNA, with template-switch universal primer binding. TCRdb redid the calling of the 5' RACE reads with MiXCR, one entry per CDR3 protein. The sample carries about 150,000 distinct CDR3 sequences, 3% to 4% recorded once. The V gene's germline CDR1 is MNHEY and CDR2 SMNVEV (reference sequence). The CDR3 has 8 amino acids. The sequence was obtained from a man between 18 and 29 years old in good health. The sequenced material came from memory T cells sorted from blood. The rearrangement joins TRBV27 to TRBJ2-7, with D perhaps matching TRBD1 (6 bases). DNA for the CDR3: TGTACATACAGGGACGGGTACGTC. This translates into CTYRDGYV.